The 14 T cell receptor beta chains in this list originate from one sample, sequenced in a study of Ad26.COV2.S vaccination and SARS-CoV-2 variants. Here immunoSEQ multiplex PCR was the method, and the copy in TCRdb shows in-frame clones only, minus some. The sample gives approximately 480,000 clones, 87% of which show up once; around 13% is in the top ten. Treatment indicated: some 20 received Ad26.COV2.S at low or high dose, single or two shots; about 5 received placebo; per-sample allocation not given. Vaccine and placebo recipients were sampled on day 63 after the first injection. Material: peripheral blood, obtained in a trial of Ad26.COV2.S vaccine versus placebo. Receptor source: a person aged 18 to 59 who received the Ad26.COV2.S COVID-19 vaccine or a placebo.

The chain is built from TRBV30 and TRBJ1-5; D uncertain. The CDR3 is 12 residues long. V lost 3 bases to trimming and J lost 5 bases, with 8 bases between them. Per germline, CDR1 GTSNPN and CDR2 SVGIG (reference sequence). DNA for the CDR3: TGTGCCTGGAGCACAGTACATCAGCCCCAGCATTTT. Its protein is CAWSTVHQPQHF.

The chain links TRBV4-2 to TRBJ2-1; possibly TRBD2 for D (5 bases). Germline CDR1 and CDR2: LGHNA and YNFKEQ. The length of the CDR3 is 14 residues. With 4 bases removed from V and 5 bases from J, the gap between germline ends came to 12 bases. CDR3 DNA sequence: TGTGCCAGCAGCCCTTCCGGACTGAACAATGAGCAGTTCTTC. This codes for CASSPSGLNNEQFF.

This chain connects TRBV7-2 to TRBJ2-7, with D possibly being TRBD1 (5 bases). Trimming cost V 1 base and J 2 bases, with 15 bases left between them. The CDR3 sequence is 16 residues long. Germline CDR1 SGHTA, CDR2 FQGNSA. CDR3 amino acids: CASSLEGPLGPYEQYF. For the CDR3, the DNA is TGTGCCAGCAGCTTAGAGGGGCCCCTCGGGCCCTACGAGCAGTACTTC.

The J gene is TRBJ2-7, the V gene TRBV19; 9 nucleotides agree with TRBD2. V was clipped by 3 bases and J by 3 bases; unmatched bases: 6. Germline V CDR1 and CDR2: LNHDA, SQIVND (reference sequence). The CDR3 is 15 amino acids. The CDR3 region has the DNA TGTGCCAGTAGTATCTCAGCGGGAGGCATCTACGAGCAGTACTTC. It encodes CASSISAGGIYEQYF.

The rearrangement uses TRBV18 and TRBJ2-4; D gene ambiguous. Trimming pared 3 bases from V and 0 bases from J, leaving 6 bases between. The CDR3 totals 14 residues. CDR1 KGHSH and CDR2 LQKENI come from the germline V gene. The CDR3 loop reads CASSPTQAKNIQYF. The DNA for the CDR3 is TGTGCCAGCTCACCTACCCAAGCCAAAAACATTCAGTACTTC.

V usage is TRBV2 and J usage is TRBJ2-7, with D possibly TRBD1 on 6 matching bases. Trimming left V 8 bases short and J 8 bases short, with 13 bases between. The CDR3 has 11 amino acids. CDR1 is SNHLY, CDR2 FYNNEI, per germline. The DNA of the CDR3 is TGTGCCAGCGGGGACACTGCGAAGCAGTACTTC. Translating gives CASGDTAKQYF.

J is TRBJ2-7 and V is TRBV7-2, with TRBD2 matching over 9 bases. The junction had 10 bases not matched to a gene; V was cut back by 5 bases and J by 5 bases. Per germline, CDR1 SGHTA and CDR2 FQGNSA. The CDR3 has 15 amino acids. The CDR3 coding sequence is TGTGCCAGCAGCCATTATAGCGGGAGTATGAACGAGCAGTACTTC. Protein sequence: CASSHYSGSMNEQYF. Supplemented by reference TRBV7-2 and TRBJ2-7, the full variable domain reads GAGVSQSPSNKVTEKGKDVELRCDPISGHTALYWYRQSLGQGLEFLIYFQGNSAPDKSGLPSDRFSAERTGGSVSTLTIQRTQQEDSAVYLCASSHYSGSMNEQYFGPGTRLTVT.

J is TRBJ1-2 and V is TRBV6-5; 9 positions agree with TRBD1. The CDR3 consists of 14 residues. V lost 0 bases to trimming and J lost 7 bases; unmatched junction nucleotides: 3. The germline V gene has CDR1 MNHEY and CDR2 SVGAGI. This CDR3 is CASSYSGQGVGYTF. The CDR3 DNA reads TGTGCCAGCAGTTACTCGGGACAGGGAGTTGGCTACACCTTC.

J is TRBJ2-3 and V is TRBV9; tentatively, D is TRBD2 (6 bases). V dropped 3 bases and J dropped 7 bases, with 18 bases sitting between them. CDR3 length: 15 residues. Germline assignment: CDR1 SGDLS and CDR2 YYNGEE. The CDR3 bases are TGTGCCAGCAGCGCCGGGACTGGAGGACTTCATACGCAGTATTTT. Protein product: CASSAGTGGLHTQYF.

The chain is built from TRBV9 and TRBJ2-5; TRBD2 matches at 8 bases. The CDR3 length is 14 residues. The junction had 7 bases not matched to a gene; V was cut back by 4 bases and J by 5 bases. Germline V CDR1 and CDR2: SGDLS, YYNGEE. The CDR3 nucleotides read TGTGCCAGCAGCACCGGGGGGGCCTTGGAGACCCAGTACTTC. Amino acids: CASSTGGALETQYF.

This CDR3 reads CASSPRRGRGSYEQYF. The CDR3 DNA follows: TGTGCCAGCAGCCCCCGCCGCGGCAGGGGTTCCTACGAGCAGTACTTC. The chain couples TRBV7-6 to TRBJ2-7; tentative D call: TRBD1 (6 bases). Trimming stripped 5 bases from V and 1 base from J, with 18 bases between. CDR1 SGHVS and CDR2 FNYEAQ come from the germline V gene. There are 16 residues in the CDR3.

The rearrangement joins TRBV6-5 to TRBJ2-7, with 9 bases matching TRBD2. CDR1 is MNHEY and CDR2 is SVGAGI in the germline V gene. CDR3 length: 16 amino acids. With 0 bases clipped from V and 5 bases from J, the junction kept 8 bases outside the gene matches. Here the CDR3 DNA reads TGTGCCAGCAGTTACTCGAGGGCGGGGGGGCGAGACGAGCAGTACTTC. It specifies CASSYSRAGGRDEQYF.

The chain has TRBV2 and TRBJ2-5; D is unresolved. The CDR3 is 13 residues long. CDR1 SNHLY and CDR2 FYNNEI come from the germline V gene. The V end was cut by 7 bases, the J end by 5 bases, with 14 bases between. CDR3 coding DNA: TGTGCCAGCATGCCCCTCAACCCGGAGACCCAGTACTTC. It is translated as CASMPLNPETQYF.

V usage is TRBV24-1 and J usage is TRBJ2-5, with D unresolved. The CDR3 covers 16 residues. V shed 4 bases and J shed 4 bases, with 18 bases lying between them. Germline values: CDR1 KGHDR, CDR2 SFDVKD. CDR3 sequence (DNA): TGTGCCACCAGTGAATCAAGTCCGGACCTCTTAGAGACCCAGTACTTC. The encoded protein is CATSESSPDLLETQYF.